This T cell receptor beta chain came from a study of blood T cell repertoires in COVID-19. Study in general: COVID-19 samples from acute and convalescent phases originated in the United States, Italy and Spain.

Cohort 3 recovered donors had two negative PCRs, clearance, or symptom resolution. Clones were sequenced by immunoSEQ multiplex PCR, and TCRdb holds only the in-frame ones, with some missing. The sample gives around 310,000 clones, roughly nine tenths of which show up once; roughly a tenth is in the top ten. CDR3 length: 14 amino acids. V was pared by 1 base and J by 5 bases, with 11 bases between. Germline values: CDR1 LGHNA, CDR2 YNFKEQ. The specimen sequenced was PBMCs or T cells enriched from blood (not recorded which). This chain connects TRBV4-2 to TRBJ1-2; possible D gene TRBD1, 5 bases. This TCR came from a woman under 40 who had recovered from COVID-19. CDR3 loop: CASSQATELYGYTF. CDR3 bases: TGTGCCAGCAGCCAAGCGACAGAGTTGTATGGCTACACCTTC.